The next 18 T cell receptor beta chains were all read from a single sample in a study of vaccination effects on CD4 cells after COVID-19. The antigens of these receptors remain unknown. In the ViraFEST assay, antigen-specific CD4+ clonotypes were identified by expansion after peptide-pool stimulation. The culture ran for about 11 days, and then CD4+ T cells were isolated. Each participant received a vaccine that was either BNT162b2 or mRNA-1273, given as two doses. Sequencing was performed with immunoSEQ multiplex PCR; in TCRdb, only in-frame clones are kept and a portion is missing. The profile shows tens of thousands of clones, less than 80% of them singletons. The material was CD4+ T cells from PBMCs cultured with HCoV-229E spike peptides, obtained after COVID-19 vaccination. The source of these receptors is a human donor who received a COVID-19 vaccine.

The CDR3 is CASSQGQGKIQPQHF. The CDR3 bases are TGTGCCAGCAGTCAGGGACAGGGAAAAATTCAGCCCCAGCATTTT. The chain has TRBV2 and TRBJ1-5; 9 positions match TRBD1. The CDR3 spans 15 residues. The ends lost 5 bases at V and 6 bases at J; junction bases unmatched: 8. Germline CDR1 is SNHLY and CDR2 is FYNNEI.

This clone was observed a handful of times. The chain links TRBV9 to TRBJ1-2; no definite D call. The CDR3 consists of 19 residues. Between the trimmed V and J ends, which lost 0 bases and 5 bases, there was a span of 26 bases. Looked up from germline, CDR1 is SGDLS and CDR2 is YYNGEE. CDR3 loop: CASSVAETSYPKATYGYTF. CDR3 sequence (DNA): TGTGCCAGCAGCGTAGCTGAAACCTCTTACCCGAAAGCAACATATGGCTACACCTTC.

The CDR3 region has the DNA TGTGCCAGTAGTATAGGCAGGGGACAAGAGACCCAGTACTTC. Translation: CASSIGRGQETQYF. The chain employs TRBV19 and TRBJ2-5; D is perhaps TRBD1 (6 bases). The CDR3 has 14 residues. V dropped 1 base and J dropped 2 bases, with 8 bases sitting between them. Germline CDR1 LNHDA, CDR2 SQIVND (reference sequence).

CDR3 loop: CASSQVRGGLTTGGYTF. DNA of the CDR3: TGCGCCAGCAGCCAAGTCCGTGGCGGACTAACAACGGGTGGCTACACCTTC. The chain combines TRBV4-1 with TRBJ1-2, with no clear D. Germline lookup yields CDR1 MGHRA and CDR2 YSYEKL. This CDR3 is built from 17 residues. Between the trimmed V and J ends, which lost 1 base and 7 bases, there was a span of 22 bases.

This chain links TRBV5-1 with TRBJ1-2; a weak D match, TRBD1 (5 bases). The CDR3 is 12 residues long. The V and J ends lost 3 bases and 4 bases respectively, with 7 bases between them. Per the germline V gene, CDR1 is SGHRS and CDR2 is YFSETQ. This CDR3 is CASSYDSYGYTF. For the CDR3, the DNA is TGCGCCAGCAGCTACGACAGCTATGGCTACACCTTC.

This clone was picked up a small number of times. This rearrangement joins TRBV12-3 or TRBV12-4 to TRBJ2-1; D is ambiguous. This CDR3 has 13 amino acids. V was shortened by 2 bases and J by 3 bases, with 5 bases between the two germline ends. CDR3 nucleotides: TGTGCCAGCAGTTTAAACGGCTACAATGAGCAGTTCTTC. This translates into CASSLNGYNEQFF.

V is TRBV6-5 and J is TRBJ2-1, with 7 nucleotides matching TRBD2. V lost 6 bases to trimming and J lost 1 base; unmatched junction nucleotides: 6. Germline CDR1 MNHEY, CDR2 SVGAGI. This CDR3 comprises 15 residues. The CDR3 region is CASSRQRGSYNEQFF. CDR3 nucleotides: TGTGCCAGCAGCCGGCAGCGGGGATCCTACAATGAGCAGTTCTTC.

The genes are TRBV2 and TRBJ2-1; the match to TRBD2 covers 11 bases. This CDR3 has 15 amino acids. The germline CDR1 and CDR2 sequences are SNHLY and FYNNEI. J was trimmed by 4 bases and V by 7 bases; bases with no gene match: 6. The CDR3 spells CASKLAGVVYNEQFF. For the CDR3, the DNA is TGTGCCAGCAAACTAGCGGGGGTAGTTTACAATGAGCAGTTCTTC.

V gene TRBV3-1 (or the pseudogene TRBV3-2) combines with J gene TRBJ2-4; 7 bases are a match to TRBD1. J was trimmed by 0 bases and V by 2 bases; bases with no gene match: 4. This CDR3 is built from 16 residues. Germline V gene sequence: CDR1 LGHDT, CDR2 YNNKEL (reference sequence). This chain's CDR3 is CASSQTGAGAKNIQYF. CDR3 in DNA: TGTGCCAGCAGCCAAACAGGGGCGGGAGCCAAAAACATTCAGTACTTC.

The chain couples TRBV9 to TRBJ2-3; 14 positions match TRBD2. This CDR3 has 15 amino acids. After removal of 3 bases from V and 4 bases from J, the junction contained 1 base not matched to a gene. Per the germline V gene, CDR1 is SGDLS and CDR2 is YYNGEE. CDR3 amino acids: CASSAGLAGADTQYF. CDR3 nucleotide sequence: TGTGCCAGCAGCGCGGGACTAGCGGGGGCAGATACGCAGTATTTT. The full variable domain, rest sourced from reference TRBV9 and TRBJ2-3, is DSGVTQTPKHLITATGQRVTLRCSPRSGDLSVYWYQQSLDQGLQFLIQYYNGEERAKGNILERFSAQQFPDLHSELNLSSLELGDSALYFCASSAGLAGADTQYFGPGTRLTVL.

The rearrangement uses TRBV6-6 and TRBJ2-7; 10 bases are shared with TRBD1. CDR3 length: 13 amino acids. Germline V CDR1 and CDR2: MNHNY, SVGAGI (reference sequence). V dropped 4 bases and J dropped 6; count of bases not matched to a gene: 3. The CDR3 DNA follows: TGTGCCAGCAGTTCCCGGGACAGGGGCGAGCAGTACGTC. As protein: CASSSRDRGEQYV.

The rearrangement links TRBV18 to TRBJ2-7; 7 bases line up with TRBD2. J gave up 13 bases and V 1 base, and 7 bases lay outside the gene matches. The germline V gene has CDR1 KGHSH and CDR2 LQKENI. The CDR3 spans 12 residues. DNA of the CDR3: TGTGCCAGCTCACCACGCGGGGGTCCCGCTTACTTC. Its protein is CASSPRGGPAYF.

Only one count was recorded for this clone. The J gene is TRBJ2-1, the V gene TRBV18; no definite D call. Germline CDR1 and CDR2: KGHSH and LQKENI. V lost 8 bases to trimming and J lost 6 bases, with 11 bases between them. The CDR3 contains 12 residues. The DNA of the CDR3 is TGTGCCAGCACGACCACTCGCAATGAGCAGTTCTTC. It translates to CASTTTRNEQFF.

This CDR3 reads CASSQDPLETQYF. The CDR3, as DNA: TGTGCCAGCAGCCAAGATCCGCTAGAGACCCAGTACTTC. The chain is built from TRBV11-1 and TRBJ2-5, with D unresolved. The CDR3 sequence is 13 residues long. The germline V and J ends were trimmed by 5 bases and 4 bases, with 11 bases remaining between them. Germline values: CDR1 SGHAT, CDR2 FQDESV (reference sequence).

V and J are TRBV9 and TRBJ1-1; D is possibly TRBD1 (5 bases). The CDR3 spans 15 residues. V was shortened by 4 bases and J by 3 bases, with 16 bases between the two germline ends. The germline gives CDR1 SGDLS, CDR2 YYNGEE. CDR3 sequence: CASSPFQGVYTEAFF. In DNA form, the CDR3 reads TGTGCCAGCAGCCCCTTTCAGGGAGTATACACTGAAGCTTTCTTT.

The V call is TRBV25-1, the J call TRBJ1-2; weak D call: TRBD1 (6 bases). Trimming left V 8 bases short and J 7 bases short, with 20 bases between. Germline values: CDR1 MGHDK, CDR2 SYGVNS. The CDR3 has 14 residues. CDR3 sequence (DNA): TGTGCCAGCCTTCCACAGGGACAATCCGCTGGCTACACCTTC. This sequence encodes CASLPQGQSAGYTF.

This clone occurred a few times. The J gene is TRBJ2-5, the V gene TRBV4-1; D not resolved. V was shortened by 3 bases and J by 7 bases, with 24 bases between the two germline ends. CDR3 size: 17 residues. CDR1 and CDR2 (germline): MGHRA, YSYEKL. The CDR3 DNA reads TGCGCCAGCAGCCAGCCTTGGGGTGGACGGCATGGATGGACCCAGTACTTC. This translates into CASSQPWGGRHGWTQYF.

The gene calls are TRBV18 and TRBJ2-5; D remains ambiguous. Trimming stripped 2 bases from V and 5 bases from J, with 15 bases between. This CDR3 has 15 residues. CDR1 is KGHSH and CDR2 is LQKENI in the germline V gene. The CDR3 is CASSPDALQTETQYF. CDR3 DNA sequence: TGTGCCAGCTCACCAGACGCCCTCCAGACGGAGACCCAGTACTTC.